This TCR beta chain originates from a study of radiotherapy plus CTLA-4 blockade in lung cancer. Study at large: Among patients, over 15% showed objective responses, and 30% to 40% had disease control.

In regard to this clone: Its target is unknown.

Using immunoSEQ multiplex PCR, the repertoire was profiled, and TCRdb retains in-frame clones only, with some absent. The sample contains 75,000 to 100,000 clones, 82% of which appear only once. With 6 bases clipped from V and 5 bases from J, the junction kept 9 bases outside the gene matches. Germline V gene data show CDR1 as MDHEN and CDR2 as SYDVKM. The CDR3 length is 15 residues. Broader study findings: Clones derived from tumor TCRs expanded in blood after radiotherapy plus ipilimumab.

The source of this sequence is a human donor with non-small cell lung cancer who had a partial response to radiotherapy plus ipilimumab. The genes are TRBV28 and TRBJ1-2; 10 bases fit TRBD1. Source: peripheral blood, taken from a patient treated with radiotherapy plus ipilimumab. CDR3 bases: TGTGCCAGCAGGGGACAGGGGTCTTTGGAGTATGGCTACACCTTC. It is translated as CASRGQGSLEYGYTF.